These T cell receptor beta chains were read from a single sample in a study of blood T cell repertoires in COVID-19. Sequenced by immunoSEQ multiplex PCR; TCRdb stores in-frame clones only, minus some. Of some 170,000 clones listed, about three quarters are singletons. The material sequenced was peripheral blood. These receptors all come from a woman in her 70s with acute or convalescent COVID-19. The CDR3 runs from the conserved cysteine through the conserved F or W. A D gene is named only where the DNA matches it firmly. Not every row has a clone size; where given, it reads once, few, many or a size class.

j_call d_call v_call cdr3_length clone_size cdr3_nt cdr3_aa
TRBJ1-4 . TRBV9 15 . TGTGCCAGCAGCGTCACCCAGGGGACTAATGAAAAACTGTTTTTT CASSVTQGTNEKLFF
TRBJ2-2 TRBD1 TRBV5-4 15 . TGTGCCAGCTCCGGACAGGGGGCCTGGTCCGGGGAGCTGTTTTTT CASSGQGAWSGELFF
TRBJ2-3 . TRBV7-9 15 . TGTGCCAGCAGTGACATTACTCCCAGTCCAGATACGCAGTATTTT CASSDITPSPDTQYF
TRBJ2-5 TRBD2 TRBV10-2 15 . TGCGCCAGCAGTGAGTTGGGGACTAGCTTCGAGACCCAGTACTTC CASSELGTSFETQYF
TRBJ1-3 . TRBV18 16 few TGTGCCAGCTCACCACCCGACAGGAACTCTGGAAACACCATATATTTT CASSPPDRNSGNTIYF
TRBJ2-1 . TRBV7-8 14 few TGTGCCAGCAGCCGACGGGCTTCGGGGAGTGAGCAGTTCTTC CASSRRASGSEQFF
TRBJ2-5 TRBD2 TRBV5-4 17 once TGTGCCAGCAGCTTGGAAGGGTTCGCGGGAGCGGAAGAGACCCAGTACTTC CASSLEGFAGAEETQYF
TRBJ2-7 TRBD1 TRBV5-1 14 . TGCGCCAGCAGCTTGGGACAGGGGGGCTACGAGCAGTACTTC CASSLGQGGYEQYF
TRBJ1-1 TRBD1 TRBV5-4 16 . TGTGCCAGCAGCTTGGCCCCGGGACAGGGGAACACTGAAGCTTTCTTT CASSLAPGQGNTEAFF
TRBJ2-6 . TRBV7-3 13 . TGTGCCAGCAGCCCCCTCGGGGCCAACGTCCTGACTTTC CASSPLGANVLTF
TRBJ2-5 . TRBV29-1 15 . TGCAGCGTTGAAGATCTCTCAGGGTCCTCAGAGACCCAGTACTTC CSVEDLSGSSETQYF
TRBJ2-1 TRBD2 TRBV6-4 13 . TGTGCCAGCAGTGAGTGGGGAGGGAATGAGCAGTTCTTC CASSEWGGNEQFF
TRBJ2-5 TRBD2 TRBV6-1 16 . TGTGCCAGCAGTGCGAACACGGCGGGAGATTTAGGGACCCAGTACTTC CASSANTAGDLGTQYF
TRBJ2-3 . TRBV4-1 15 . TGCGCCAGCAGCCGGAGTAGCGGATACACAGATACGCAGTATTTT CASSRSSGYTDTQYF
TRBJ2-7 . TRBV13 12 . TGTGCCAGCAGCTTAGCGGGAGCGGTGCAGTACTTC CASSLAGAVQYF
TRBJ2-1 . TRBV6-1 16 . TGTGCCAGCAGTGAAGCGCGGCGGGGACTTTACAATGAGCAGTTCTTC CASSEARRGLYNEQFF
TRBJ1-5 TRBD1 TRBV5-6 17 . TGTGCCAGCAGCTCTTCGCAGGACAGGAGTCTCAATCAGCCCCAGCATTTT CASSSSQDRSLNQPQHF
TRBJ2-7 TRBD1 TRBV4-2 16 . TGTGCCAGCAGCCAGCCCGGGACAGGGGGCAACTACGAGCAGTACTTC CASSQPGTGGNYEQYF
TRBJ1-1 TRBD1 TRBV2 15 . TGTGCCAGCAGGCGAGAGTACGGACAGGGGCAAGAAGCTTTCTTT CASRREYGQGQEAFF
TRBJ1-2 . TRBV28 14 . TGTGCCAGCAGTCTGCCACAGGGTTCCTATGGCTACACCTTC CASSLPQGSYGYTF
TRBJ2-2 . TRBV7-3 12 . TGTGCCAGCAGCTTAAACATCGGGGAGCTGTTTTTT CASSLNIGELFF
TRBJ2-5 . TRBV2 13 . TGTGCCAGCACTATTAGTGGCCAAGAGACCCAGTACTTC CASTISGQETQYF
TRBJ1-3 . TRBV9 13 few TGTGCCAGCAGCCTCTATAATGGAAACACCATATATTTT CASSLYNGNTIYF
TRBJ2-2 TRBD2 TRBV3-1/TRBV3-2 17 . TGTGCCAGCAGCCTTAACTTAGCGGGGGTGAACACCGGGGAGCTGTTTTTT CASSLNLAGVNTGELFF
TRBJ2-7 . TRBV11-2 12 . TGTGCCAGCAGCCCCGATTACGGGGAGCAGTACTTC CASSPDYGEQYF
TRBJ1-2 . TRBV4-2 16 many TGTGCCAGCAGCCAAGATGCGGGGAAAATTAACTATGGCTACACCTTC CASSQDAGKINYGYTF
TRBJ1-1 . TRBV6-6 15 . TGTGCCAGCAGCGGGGCATCAGGGGACGGCACTGAAGCTTTCTTT CASSGASGDGTEAFF
TRBJ1-3 . TRBV5-8 16 . TGTGCCAGCAGCCGCAAGTCCAGCGTCTCTGGAAACACCATATATTTT CASSRKSSVSGNTIYF
TRBJ2-7 TRBD2 TRBV3-1/TRBV3-2 15 . TGTGCCAGCAGCCAAGGAGAGCGGGGTCCCTACGAGCAGTACTTC CASSQGERGPYEQYF